The source of this TCR beta chain is a study of cytomegalovirus exposure and HLA in healthy donors. Study summary: Researchers previously reported finding about 110 million unique TCR beta sequences from approximately 200 million T cells.

In regard to this clone: Its antigen remains unidentified.

Looked up from germline, CDR1 is SEHNR and CDR2 is FQNEAQ (reference sequence). This CDR3 region has 15 residues. V gave up 5 bases and J gave up 3 bases, with 17 bases separating them. A multiplex PCR was run with 60 Vbeta primers and 13 Jbeta primers. Assay used: immunoSEQ multiplex PCR; TCRdb lists only in-frame clones, some missing. The sample holds over 100,000 clones, roughly 80% seen once. Whole-study findings and limits: A missense variant in DCLRE1C was later tied to TCR beta V- and J-gene trimming. Most TCRs appeared rarely, but some public TCRs recurred in many donors.

The sequence was obtained from a male donor in good health and CMV-seropositive. The V call is TRBV7-9, the J call TRBJ2-7; D is perhaps TRBD1 (6 bases). Sequencing input: PBMCs. CDR3: CASSLHTGPFYEQYF. The CDR3 nucleotides are TGTGCCAGCAGCCTACACACAGGGCCCTTCTACGAGCAGTACTTC. Drawing the rest from reference TRBV7-9 and TRBJ2-7, the complete variable domain is DTGVSQNPRHKITKRGQNVTFRCDPISEHNRLYWYRQTLGQGPEFLTYFQNEAQLEKSRLLSDRFSAERPKGSFSTLEIQRTEQGDSAMYLCASSLHTGPFYEQYFGPGTRLTVT.